Sequencing of this T cell receptor beta chain was carried out in a study of control samples from healthy donors and cancer patients. TCRdb keeps only in-frame clones here, not all; method: immunoSEQ multiplex PCR. The sample contains about 52,000 clones, 95% of which appear only once. This CDR3 contains 16 residues. V was clipped by 0 bases and J by 4 bases, with 13 bases between them. Germline lookup yields CDR1 MNHEY and CDR2 SVGAGI. Material for sequencing was blood. The sequence came from a man younger than 40 in good health. The genes are TRBV6-5 and TRBJ2-1; TRBD2 is a possible D gene (5 bases). The CDR3 coding sequence is TGTGCCAGCAGTTACTCTCTCGGGGAGCCTTACAATGAGCAGTTCTTC. Translation: CASSYSLGEPYNEQFF.